The clone carrying this T cell receptor beta chain was counted a few times. The antigen remains unidentified. The germline gives CDR1 MGHDK, CDR2 SYGVNS. CDR3 length: 15 amino acids. The V end was cut by 1 base, the J end by 0 bases, with 10 bases between. Approximately 510 ng RNA was reverse transcribed with alpha and beta constant-region primers. Each of the alpha and beta chains got its own library through chain-specific third strand synthesis with indices. MiXCR, applied by TCRdb to the 5' RACE reads, yields one record per CDR3 protein. Of 8,000 to 10,000 distinct CDR3 sequences in the sample, around 5.8% were seen once. This sample was included in a study of HIV-infected patients and healthy controls. The study's findings and limits: In healthy controls, MAIT alpha CDR3s were common; in HIV+ repertoires, severely depleted.

No cell fractionation was done, so the repertoire covers all unsorted peripheral blood T cells. This chain connects TRBV25-1 to TRBJ2-7, with no clear D. The source is an adult in good health. Sequencing was performed on blood. The CDR3 coding sequence is TGTGCCAGCAGTGAATCCCTGGGAAGCTCCTACGAGCAGTACTTC. It specifies CASSESLGSSYEQYF.